The rows below give T cell receptor beta chains drawn from one sample of a study of immune cell composition in non-small cell lung cancer. Repertoires were generated with immunoSEQ multiplex PCR, while TCRdb's copy carries only in-frame clones and drops some. The table lists about 8,700 clones, under 70% of them singletons. The sequenced sample was non-adjacent lung tissue. The receptors come from a human donor with non-small cell lung cancer. Both conserved end residues are trimmed from each CDR3.

j_gene,v_gene,CDR3aa
TRBJ2-3,TRBV13,ASSPGLPPSTDTQY
TRBJ1-2,TRBV19,ASSKAIVDRRKRGYT
TRBJ1-5,TRBV9,ASSVGGLSNQPQH
TRBJ1-2,TRBV11-3,ASSSPRTEAYGYT
TRBJ1-1,TRBV19,ASSIAGTEAF
TRBJ2-6,TRBV4-3,ASSPLWRDGANVLT
TRBJ2-1,TRBV6-1,ASSDVIGGGTNEQF
TRBJ2-7,TRBV2,ASGGDSSYEQY
TRBJ1-1,TRBV19,ASSIGATDTEAF
TRBJ2-1,TRBV5-8,ASSGRGRGYNEQF
TRBJ1-6,TRBV7-9,ASSLVAGYNSPLH
TRBJ2-1,TRBV11-3,ASSLEAGRNEQF
TRBJ1-2,TRBV19,ASSMGTEQTYGYT
TRBJ1-1,TRBV27,ASSLLWGQGEAF
TRBJ1-2,TRBV27,ASSLSWGDRSYGYT
TRBJ1-1,TRBV4-3,ASSQEREVITEAF
TRBJ1-2,TRBV11-2,ASSLRSPLNGYT
TRBJ2-5,TRBV18,ASSRIGGGETQY
TRBJ1-5,TRBV29-1,SVERAGELKSNQPQH
TRBJ1-5,TRBV7-2,ASSLRGSQPQH
-,TRBV11-2,ASSLGYLGQGYEQY
TRBJ2-7,TRBV2,ATGQAYEQY
TRBJ1-4,TRBV4-1,ASRRQGMNEKLF
TRBJ2-3,TRBV10-3,AISESTTDTQY
TRBJ1-6,TRBV27,ASSLGGNSNSPLH
TRBJ2-5,TRBV7-8,ASSPMGGQGAGETQY
TRBJ1-3,TRBV5-4,ASSHGQGATGNTIY
TRBJ2-3,TRBV19,ASSMTSGGANTQY
TRBJ2-2,TRBV11-3,ASSPYTANTGELF
TRBJ2-7,TRBV19,ASHRTGDLYEQY
TRBJ2-3,TRBV6-4,ASSEGTSGTDTQY
TRBJ1-1,TRBV5-1,ASSWTPRTQNTEAF
TRBJ2-7,TRBV5-4,ASSGGGRRVTYEQY
TRBJ1-1,TRBV7-8,ASSPYDGMDTEAF
TRBJ1-2,TRBV7-9,ASSLFRDRGRDT
TRBJ2-1,TRBV18,ASSHRTGESASYNEQF
TRBJ2-5,TRBV6-5,ASSARDTQETQY
TRBJ1-2,TRBV2,ASNRGDGYT
TRBJ2-6,TRBV13,ASSLGTLGANVLT
TRBJ2-3,TRBV5-4,ASSVGAGVSTDTQY
TRBJ1-6,TRBV19,ASSARPRNSPLH
TRBJ2-1,TRBV19,ASRGLPNEQF
TRBJ2-5,TRBV7-2,ASSRPRIQETQY